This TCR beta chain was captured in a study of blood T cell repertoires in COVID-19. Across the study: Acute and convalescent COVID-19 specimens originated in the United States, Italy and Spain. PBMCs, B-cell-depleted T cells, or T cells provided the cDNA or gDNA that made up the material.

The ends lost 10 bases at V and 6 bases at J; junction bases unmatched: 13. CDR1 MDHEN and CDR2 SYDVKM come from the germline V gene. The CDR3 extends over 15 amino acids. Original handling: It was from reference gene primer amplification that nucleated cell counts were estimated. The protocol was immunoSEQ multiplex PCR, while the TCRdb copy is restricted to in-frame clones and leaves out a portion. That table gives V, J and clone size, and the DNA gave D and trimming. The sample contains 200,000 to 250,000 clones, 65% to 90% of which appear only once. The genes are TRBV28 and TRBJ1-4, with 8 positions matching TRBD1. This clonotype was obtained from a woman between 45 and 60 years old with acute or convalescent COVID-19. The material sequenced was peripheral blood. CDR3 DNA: TGTGCCACCTCGGGACAGGAGGATTGGGATGAAAAACTGTTTTTT. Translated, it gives CATSGQEDWDEKLFF.